The rows below give T cell receptor beta chains drawn from one sample of a study of T cells in Graves' hyperthyroidism and ophthalmopathy. From the multiplex PCR reads, TCRdb called clonotypes with MiXCR, one entry per CDR3 protein. The sample includes 650,000 to 800,000 distinct CDR3 sequences, just under 45% of them seen just once. The specimen was peripheral blood or thyroid tissue (not recorded which). Receptors originate from an adult man with Graves' disease, either hyperthyroidism or ophthalmopathy (not recorded which). Both conserved end residues are part of each CDR3. The D gene is left open where the match is weak. Clone size is stated in some rows and not others, as once, few, many or a class when expanded.

v_gene,j_gene,d_gene,abundance,CDR3nt,CDR3aa
TRBV7-2,TRBJ2-3,TRBD2,NA,TGTGCCAGCAGCCTCATAGCGGGAGCGGCTACAGATACGCAGTATTTT,CASSLIAGAATDTQYF
TRBV12-3/TRBV12-4,TRBJ1-6,TRBD1,NA,TGTGCCAGCAGTCCAACCGGGACAGGGATCACGAATTCACCCCTCCACTTT,CASSPTGTGITNSPLHF
TRBV7-3,TRBJ2-3,NA,NA,TGTGCCAGCGGACTCGATAGGGATACGCAGTATTTT,CASGLDRDTQYF
TRBV7-9,TRBJ1-2,NA,NA,TGTGCCAGCAGCCCGACGACGTATGGCTACACCTTC,CASSPTTYGYTF
TRBV6-5,TRBJ1-6,NA,few,TGTGCCAGCAGTTATGGGGTTGTATATTCACCCCTCCACTTT,CASSYGVVYSPLHF
TRBV12-3/TRBV12-4,TRBJ2-2,TRBD2,NA,TGTGCCAGCAGTAAGACTAGCGGGGGGAACACCGGGGAGCTGTTTTTT,CASSKTSGGNTGELFF
TRBV25-1,TRBJ1-2,TRBD1,many,TGTGCCAGCAGTGTACGAGTGGGACAGGGGGACTATGGCTACACCTTC,CASSVRVGQGDYGYTF
TRBV10-2,TRBJ1-1,NA,many,TGCGCCAGCAGCGACAGGTCCCTGAACACTGAAGCTTTCTTT,CASSDRSLNTEAFF
TRBV24-1,TRBJ1-4,TRBD1,many,TGTGCCACCAGTGATGAACGGACAGGCGAAAAACTGTTTTTT,CATSDERTGEKLFF
TRBV7-3,TRBJ1-6,TRBD1,many,TGTGCCAGCAGCCCCGGGACAGCTCGAAATTCACCCCTCCACTTT,CASSPGTARNSPLHF
TRBV11-2,TRBJ1-1,NA,NA,TGTGCCAGCAGAGAGAAGGAGGACCCCTTGAACACTGAAGCTTTCTTT,CASREKEDPLNTEAFF